This entry features one T cell receptor (beta chain) sequence. The antigen is unknown. The sample comes from a study of T cell repertoires in cytomegalovirus infection. Study-level information: Use of recently identified HLA-C-restricted and well-studied HLA-B-restricted CMV epitopes was part of the study. In public TCR beta signatures, there were indications of both CMV infection and matching HLA type.

Broader study findings: Dominating the ex vivo response were TCR beta clonotypes that were CMV-specific and HLA-C-restricted. Cumulated frequencies of public TCR beta families served to identify carriers of CMV plus the relevant HLA.

Germline CDR1 reads DFQATT; CDR2 reads SNEGSKA (reference sequence). V shed 1 base and J 6 bases; nucleotides not matched to a gene: 19. This CDR3 spans 18 amino acids. A single record per CDR3 protein comes from TCRdb applying MiXCR to the reads. The sample lists about a million distinct CDR3 sequences; around a third were seen once. Specimen: cultured CD8+ T cells from PBMCs, collected from culture after CMV antigen stimulation. The clonotype was recovered from a human donor in good health (CMV status not recorded). Some clones in this sample may be carry-over from other donors' samples. V and J are TRBV20-1 and TRBJ2-3; 7 bases match TRBD2. The CDR3 bases are TGCAGTGCTAGAGCCCAAGGAATAACCGGGACTACTACTGATACGCAGTATTTT. This sequence encodes CSARAQGITGTTTDTQYF.